This T cell receptor (beta chain) comes out of a study of blood T cell repertoires in COVID-19. The wider study: The United States, Italy and Spain provided the acute and convalescent COVID-19 samples.

The germline CDR1 and CDR2 sequences are SGHVS and FNYEAQ. V trimming: 0 bases; J trimming: 4 bases; junction bases outside the gene matches: 6. The CDR3 runs to 16 residues. In the original analysis: Amplification of reference gene primers provided the estimated nucleated cell counts. This table comes from immunoSEQ multiplex PCR, and its TCRdb copy is limited to in-frame clones, with some not included. V, J and clone size are those of that table, while D and trimming were read from the DNA. This sample has 200,000 to 300,000 clones, with about 89% found just once. This chain joins TRBV7-6 and TRBJ2-7; 10 bases are a match to TRBD2. The specimen was peripheral blood. The TCR originated in a woman aged 55-69 years who had recovered from COVID-19. CDR3 nucleotide sequence: TGTGCCAGCAGCTTAGCGCTGGCTAGCGGGGGTTACGAGCAGTACTTC. Its translation is CASSLALASGGYEQYF.